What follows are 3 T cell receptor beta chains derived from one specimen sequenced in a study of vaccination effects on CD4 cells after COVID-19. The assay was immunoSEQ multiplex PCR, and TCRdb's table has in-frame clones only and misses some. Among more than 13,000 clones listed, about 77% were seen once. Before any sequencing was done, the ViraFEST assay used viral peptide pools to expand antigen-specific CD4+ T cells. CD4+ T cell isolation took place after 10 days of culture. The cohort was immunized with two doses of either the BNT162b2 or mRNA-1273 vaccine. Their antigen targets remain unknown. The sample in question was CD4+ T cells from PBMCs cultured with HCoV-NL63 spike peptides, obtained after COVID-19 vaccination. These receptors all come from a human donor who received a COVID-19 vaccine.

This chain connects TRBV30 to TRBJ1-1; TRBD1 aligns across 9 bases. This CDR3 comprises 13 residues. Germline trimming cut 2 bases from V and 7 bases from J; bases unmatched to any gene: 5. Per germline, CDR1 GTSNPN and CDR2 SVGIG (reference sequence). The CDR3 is CAWSLGTGFEAFF. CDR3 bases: TGTGCCTGGAGTTTAGGGACAGGGTTTGAAGCTTTCTTT.

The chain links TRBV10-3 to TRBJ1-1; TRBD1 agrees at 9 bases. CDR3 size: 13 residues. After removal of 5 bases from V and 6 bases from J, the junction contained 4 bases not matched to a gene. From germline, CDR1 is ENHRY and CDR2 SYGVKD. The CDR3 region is CAISSGTGSEAFF. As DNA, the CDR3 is TGTGCCATCAGTTCCGGGACAGGGTCTGAAGCTTTCTTT.

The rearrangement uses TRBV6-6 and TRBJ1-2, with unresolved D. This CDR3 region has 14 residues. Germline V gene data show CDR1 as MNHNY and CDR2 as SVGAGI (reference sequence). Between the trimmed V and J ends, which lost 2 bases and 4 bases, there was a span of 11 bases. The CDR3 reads CASSYRQGGYGYTF. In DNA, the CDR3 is TGTGCCAGCAGTTACCGACAAGGAGGCTATGGCTACACCTTC.